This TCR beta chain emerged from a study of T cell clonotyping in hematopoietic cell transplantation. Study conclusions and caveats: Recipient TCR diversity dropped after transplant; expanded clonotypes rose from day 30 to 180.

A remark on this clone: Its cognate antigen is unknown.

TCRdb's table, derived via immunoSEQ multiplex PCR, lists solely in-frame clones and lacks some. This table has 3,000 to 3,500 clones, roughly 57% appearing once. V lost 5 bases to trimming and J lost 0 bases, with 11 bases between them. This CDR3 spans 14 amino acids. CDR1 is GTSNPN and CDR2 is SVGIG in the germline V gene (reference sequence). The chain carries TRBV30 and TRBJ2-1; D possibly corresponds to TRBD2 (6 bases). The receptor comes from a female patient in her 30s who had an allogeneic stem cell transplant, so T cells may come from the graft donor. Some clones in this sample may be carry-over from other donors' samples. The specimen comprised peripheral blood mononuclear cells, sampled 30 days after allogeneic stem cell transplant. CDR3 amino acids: CAWALGSSYNEQFF. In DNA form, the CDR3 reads TGTGCCTGGGCCCTCGGGAGCTCCTACAATGAGCAGTTCTTC.